Listed below are T cell receptor beta chains from one sample, sequenced in a study of T cells after posttransplantation cyclophosphamide. Clones were read by immunoSEQ multiplex PCR, and TCRdb kept only the in-frame ones, dropping some. This table has approximately 21,000 clones, roughly 98% appearing once. The sample was naive CD8+ T cells sorted from PBMCs. These receptors all stem from a man in his forties in good health, CMV-negative, and a related stem cell transplant donor. Both conserved end residues are part of each CDR3. A D gene is named only where the DNA matches it firmly. Part of the rows lack a size; the others show once, few, many or a class for expanded clones.

V gene	clone size	J gene	D gene	CDR3 protein	CDR3 DNA
TRBV5-6	.	TRBJ2-7	TRBD2	CASSLTGLAGGGGEQYF	TGTGCCAGCAGCTTGACAGGACTAGCGGGAGGAGGTGGCGAGCAGTACTTC
TRBV2	.	TRBJ2-3	TRBD1	CASEDRDLDTQYF	TGTGCCAGCGAGGACAGGGACCTAGATACGCAGTATTTT
TRBV27	.	TRBJ1-2	.	CASSAGTGYTF	TGTGCCAGCAGCGCAGGCACTGGCTACACCTTC
TRBV14	.	TRBJ2-7	TRBD2	CATGRGYEQYF	TGTGCCACCGGGAGGGGCTACGAGCAGTACTTC
TRBV28	.	TRBJ1-1	.	CASSLSSTGDTEAFF	TGTGCCAGCAGTTTATCTTCGACGGGGGACACTGAAGCTTTCTTT
TRBV4-3	.	TRBJ2-3	.	CASSQGSSTDTQYF	TGCGCCAGCAGCCAAGGCAGTAGCACAGATACGCAGTATTTT
TRBV28	.	TRBJ1-4	TRBD1	CASTTDRDPTTNEKLFF	TGTGCCAGCACCACCGACAGGGACCCTACAACTAATGAAAAACTGTTTTTT
TRBV19	.	TRBJ2-7	.	CASSLPGSYEQYF	TGTGCCAGTAGTCTCCCGGGTAGCTACGAGCAGTACTTC
TRBV11-3	.	TRBJ1-5	.	CASSFSRDNQPQHF	TGTGCCAGCAGCTTTTCACGGGACAATCAGCCCCAGCATTTT
TRBV28	.	TRBJ1-3	.	CASSLVGPGNTIYF	TGTGCCAGCAGTTTAGTGGGTCCCGGGAACACCATATATTTT
TRBV2	.	TRBJ1-2	.	CASSEAFGTNYGYTF	TGTGCCAGCAGTGAAGCTTTCGGTACTAACTATGGCTACACCTTC
TRBV4-2	.	TRBJ1-1	TRBD1	CASSHPGTGSTEAFF	TGTGCCAGCAGCCACCCTGGGACAGGGAGCACTGAAGCTTTCTTT
TRBV7-6	.	TRBJ1-1	TRBD1	CASSPTGGPTEAFF	TGTGCCAGCAGTCCTACAGGGGGCCCCACTGAAGCTTTCTTT
TRBV6-6	.	TRBJ2-7	TRBD2	CASSYWLAGALDEQYF	TGTGCCAGCAGTTACTGGCTAGCGGGAGCCTTGGACGAGCAGTACTTC
TRBV5-6	.	TRBJ2-1	TRBD2	CASSLGGLADYNEQFF	TGTGCCAGCAGCTTGGGGGGACTAGCGGACTACAATGAGCAGTTCTTC
TRBV7-8	.	TRBJ2-7	.	CASSLAGRVGEQYF	TGTGCCAGCAGCTTAGCCGGCAGGGTCGGCGAGCAGTACTTC
TRBV4-1	.	TRBJ2-1	TRBD1	CASSQGDSELLEQFF	TGCGCCAGCAGCCAAGGGGACAGTGAGCTGCTTGAGCAGTTCTTC
TRBV27	.	TRBJ2-1	.	CASSLKVRSGGNEQFF	TGTGCCAGCAGTTTAAAAGTACGTTCCGGCGGCAATGAGCAGTTCTTC
TRBV7-6	few	TRBJ2-7	TRBD1	CASSFGTGDYEQYF	TGTGCCAGCAGCTTTGGGACAGGGGACTACGAGCAGTACTTC
TRBV10-2	.	TRBJ2-1	TRBD2	CASNGLADEQFF	TGCGCCAGCAATGGACTAGCAGATGAGCAGTTCTTC
TRBV6-4	.	TRBJ2-7	TRBD2	CASSFIAGGIYEQYF	TGTGCCAGCAGCTTCATAGCGGGAGGGATCTACGAGCAGTACTTC
TRBV19	.	TRBJ2-1	TRBD2	CASSETSAYNEQFF	TGTGCCAGTAGTGAGACTAGCGCCTACAATGAGCAGTTCTTC
TRBV5-6	.	TRBJ1-1	.	CASSLVTELYTEAFF	TGTGCCAGCAGCTTGGTAACAGAACTCTACACTGAAGCTTTCTTT
TRBV29-1	.	TRBJ2-7	TRBD2	CSVEDSGTNYEQYF	TGCAGCGTTGAAGATAGCGGGACCAACTACGAGCAGTACTTC
TRBV6-6	.	TRBJ2-1	TRBD2	CASVKRGSYNEQFF	TGTGCCAGCGTCAAGCGGGGCTCCTACAATGAGCAGTTCTTC
TRBV11-3	once	TRBJ2-1	.	CASSSPLEAEQFF	TGTGCCAGCAGCTCCCCCCTCGAAGCTGAGCAGTTCTTC
TRBV6-5	.	TRBJ2-2	.	CASSYMAGNTGELFF	TGTGCCAGCAGTTACATGGCGGGGAACACCGGGGAGCTGTTTTTT
TRBV5-1	once	TRBJ1-1	TRBD1	CASSFRDRNTEAFF	TGCGCCAGCAGCTTCCGGGACAGGAACACTGAAGCTTTCTTT
TRBV28	.	TRBJ2-1	.	CATDNYNEQFF	TGTGCCACCGACAACTACAATGAGCAGTTCTTC
TRBV30	.	TRBJ2-1	TRBD1	CAWREDRESYNEQFF	TGTGCCTGGAGGGAGGACAGGGAATCCTACAATGAGCAGTTCTTC
TRBV6-5	.	TRBJ1-5	.	CASSWTVLYSNQPQHF	TGTGCCAGCAGTTGGACAGTTCTTTATAGCAATCAGCCCCAGCATTTT
TRBV19	.	TRBJ2-3	TRBD1	CASTPPGQASTDTQYF	TGTGCCAGTACCCCGCCTGGACAGGCTAGCACAGATACGCAGTATTTT
TRBV5-4	once	TRBJ2-7	TRBD1	CASSGTDTYEQYF	TGTGCCAGCAGCGGGACAGATACCTACGAGCAGTACTTC
TRBV27	.	TRBJ1-3	.	CASSSDTPSSGNTIYF	TGTGCCAGCAGTTCCGACACGCCGAGCTCTGGAAACACCATATATTTT
TRBV14	.	TRBJ2-2	.	CASSHTGNTGELFF	TGTGCCAGCAGCCACACAGGAAACACCGGGGAGCTGTTTTTT
TRBV18	.	TRBJ2-7	.	CASSPAPGYEQYF	TGTGCCAGCTCACCTGCCCCGGGCTACGAGCAGTACTTC
TRBV27	.	TRBJ2-7	.	CASSGQGLYEQYF	TGTGCCAGCAGCGGTCAGGGGCTCTACGAGCAGTACTTC
TRBV9	once	TRBJ2-7	TRBD1	CASSSGTGVDYEQYF	TGTGCCAGCAGCTCTGGGACAGGGGTCGATTACGAGCAGTACTTC
TRBV28	.	TRBJ2-3	TRBD2	CASSLILAGEGYF	TGTGCCAGCAGTTTAATACTAGCGGGAGAGGGGTATTTT
TRBV29-1	.	TRBJ2-7	.	CSVEVRTPDEQYF	TGCAGCGTTGAAGTTCGTACCCCGGACGAGCAGTACTTC
TRBV7-4	.	TRBJ1-5	.	CARHSGVSNQPQHF	TGTGCCAGGCATTCGGGGGTAAGCAATCAGCCCCAGCATTTT
TRBV2	.	TRBJ1-5	.	CASSGALRPPQHF	TGTGCCAGCAGTGGGGCCTTAAGGCCGCCCCAGCATTTT
TRBV7-9	.	TRBJ2-2	TRBD2	CASWEGSGKTRSTGELFF	TGTGCCAGCTGGGAAGGTAGCGGGAAAACCAGGAGCACCGGGGAGCTGTTTTTT
TRBV19	.	TRBJ2-3	TRBD2	CASSILDREGKLAGGRGRDTQYF	TGTGCCAGTAGTATACTGGACAGGGAAGGGAAGCTAGCGGGAGGACGAGGGAGAGATACGCAGTATTTT
TRBV28	.	TRBJ2-3	.	CASRQTDTQYF	TGTGCCAGCAGACAAACAGATACGCAGTATTTT
TRBV7-2	.	TRBJ2-1	TRBD2	CASSLGPLLAGGGDEQFF	TGTGCCAGCAGCTTAGGGCCCCTACTAGCGGGAGGGGGGGATGAGCAGTTCTTC
TRBV13	.	TRBJ1-1	.	CASSFYEGNTEAFF	TGTGCCAGCAGCTTTTACGAGGGGAACACTGAAGCTTTCTTT
TRBV6-5	.	TRBJ1-1	TRBD1	CASSPLTGANTEAFF	TGTGCCAGCAGTCCCCTGACAGGGGCGAACACTGAAGCTTTCTTT
TRBV7-9	.	TRBJ2-7	TRBD1	CASSPGTGINEQYF	TGTGCCAGCAGCCCCGGGACAGGGATAAACGAGCAGTACTTC
TRBV9	.	TRBJ2-5	TRBD2	CASSGKIETSGSSNQETQYF	TGTGCCAGCAGCGGAAAGATAGAAACTAGCGGGAGTTCCAACCAAGAGACCCAGTACTTC
TRBV10-3	.	TRBJ2-1	.	CAITLERNAYNEQFF	TGTGCCATCACCCTAGAGCGAAATGCCTACAATGAGCAGTTCTTC